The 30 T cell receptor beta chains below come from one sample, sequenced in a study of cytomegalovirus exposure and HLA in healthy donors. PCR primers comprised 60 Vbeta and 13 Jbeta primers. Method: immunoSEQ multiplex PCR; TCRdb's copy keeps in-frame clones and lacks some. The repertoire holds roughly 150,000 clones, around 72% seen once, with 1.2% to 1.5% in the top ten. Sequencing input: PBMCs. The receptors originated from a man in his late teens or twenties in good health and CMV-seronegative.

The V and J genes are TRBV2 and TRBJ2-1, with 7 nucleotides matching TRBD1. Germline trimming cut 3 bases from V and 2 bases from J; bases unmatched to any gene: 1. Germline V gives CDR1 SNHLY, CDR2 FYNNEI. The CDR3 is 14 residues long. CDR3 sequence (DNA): TGTGCCAGCAGTGATAGGGGGCCCTACAATGAGCAGTTCTTC. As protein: CASSDRGPYNEQFF.

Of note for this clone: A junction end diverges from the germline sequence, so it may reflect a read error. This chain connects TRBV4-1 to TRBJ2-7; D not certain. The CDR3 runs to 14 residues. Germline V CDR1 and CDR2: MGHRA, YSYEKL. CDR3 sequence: CASSQEGVSYEQYF. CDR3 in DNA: TGCGCCAGCAGTCAAGAAGGAGTGTCCTACGAGCAGTACTTC.

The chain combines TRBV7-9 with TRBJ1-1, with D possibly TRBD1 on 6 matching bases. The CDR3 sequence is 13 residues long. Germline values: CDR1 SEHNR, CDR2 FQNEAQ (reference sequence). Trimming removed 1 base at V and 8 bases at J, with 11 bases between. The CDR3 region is CASSLDPQGEAFF. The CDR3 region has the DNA TGTGCCAGCAGCTTAGACCCACAGGGCGAAGCTTTCTTT.

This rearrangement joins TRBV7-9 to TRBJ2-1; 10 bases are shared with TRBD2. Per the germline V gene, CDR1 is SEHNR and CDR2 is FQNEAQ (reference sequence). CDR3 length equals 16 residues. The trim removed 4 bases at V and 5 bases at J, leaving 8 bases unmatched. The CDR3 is CASSSPSGSKNNEQFF. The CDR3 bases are TGTGCCAGCAGCTCCCCTAGCGGGAGTAAAAACAATGAGCAGTTCTTC.

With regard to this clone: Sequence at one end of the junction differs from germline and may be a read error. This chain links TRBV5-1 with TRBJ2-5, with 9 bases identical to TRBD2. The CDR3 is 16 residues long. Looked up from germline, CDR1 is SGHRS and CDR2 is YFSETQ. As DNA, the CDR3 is TGCGCCAGCAACTTGCGTGAGACTAGCGGCCAAGAGACCCAGTACTTC. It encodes CASNLRETSGQETQYF.

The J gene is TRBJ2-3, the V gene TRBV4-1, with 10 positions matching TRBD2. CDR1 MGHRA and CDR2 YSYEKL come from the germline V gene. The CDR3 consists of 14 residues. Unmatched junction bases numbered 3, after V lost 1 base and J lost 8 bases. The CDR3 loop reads CASSQASGSSTQYF. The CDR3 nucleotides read TGCGCCAGCAGCCAAGCTAGCGGGAGTTCTACGCAGTATTTT.

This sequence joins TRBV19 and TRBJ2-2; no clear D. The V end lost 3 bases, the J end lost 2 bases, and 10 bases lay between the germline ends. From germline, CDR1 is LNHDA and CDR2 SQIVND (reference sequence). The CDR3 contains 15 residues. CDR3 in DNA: TGTGCCAGTAGTATGCGGCTTATAAACACCGGGGAGCTGTTTTTT. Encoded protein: CASSMRLINTGELFF.

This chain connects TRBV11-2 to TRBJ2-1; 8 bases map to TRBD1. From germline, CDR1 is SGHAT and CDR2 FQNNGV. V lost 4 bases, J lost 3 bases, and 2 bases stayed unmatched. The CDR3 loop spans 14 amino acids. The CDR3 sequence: CASSSDRGYNEQFF. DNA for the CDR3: TGTGCCAGCAGCTCTGACAGGGGCTACAATGAGCAGTTCTTC.

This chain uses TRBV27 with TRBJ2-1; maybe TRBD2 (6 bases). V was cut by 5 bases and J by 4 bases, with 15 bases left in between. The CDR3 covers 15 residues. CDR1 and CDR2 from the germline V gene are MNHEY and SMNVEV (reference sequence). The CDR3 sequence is CASSTPGGMYNEQFF. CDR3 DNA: TGTGCCAGCAGTACCCCCGGCGGGATGTACAATGAGCAGTTCTTC.

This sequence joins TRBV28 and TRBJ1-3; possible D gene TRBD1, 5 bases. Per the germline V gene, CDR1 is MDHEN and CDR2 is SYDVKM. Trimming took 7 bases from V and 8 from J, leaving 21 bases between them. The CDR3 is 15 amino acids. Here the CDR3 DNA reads TGTGCCAGCAATGATCCGGGGCGGGGTGATGACACCATATATTTT. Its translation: CASNDPGRGDDTIYF. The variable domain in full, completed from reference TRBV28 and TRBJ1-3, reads DVKVTQSSRYLVKRTGEKVFLECVQDMDHENMFWYRQDPGLGLRLIYFSYDVKMKEKGDIPEGYSVSREKKERFSLILESASTNQTSMYLCASNDPGRGDDTIYFGEGSWLTVV.

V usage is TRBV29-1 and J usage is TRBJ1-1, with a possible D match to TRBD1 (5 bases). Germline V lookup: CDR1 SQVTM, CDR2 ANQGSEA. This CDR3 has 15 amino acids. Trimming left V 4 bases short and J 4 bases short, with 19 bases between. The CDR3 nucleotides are TGCAGCGTTGGGGGACCAGGGAGGATGGGCACTGAAGCTTTCTTT. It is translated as CSVGGPGRMGTEAFF.

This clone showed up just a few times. The CDR3 loop reads CASSSPPQGHTYEQYF. CDR3 DNA: TGTGCCAGCAGTTCGCCCCCACAGGGACACACCTACGAGCAGTACTTC. The V and J genes are TRBV27 and TRBJ2-7; D perhaps matches TRBD1 (6 bases). Between the trimmed V and J ends, which lost 4 bases and 2 bases, there was a span of 18 bases. CDR3 size: 16 residues. From germline, CDR1 is MNHEY and CDR2 SMNVEV (reference sequence).

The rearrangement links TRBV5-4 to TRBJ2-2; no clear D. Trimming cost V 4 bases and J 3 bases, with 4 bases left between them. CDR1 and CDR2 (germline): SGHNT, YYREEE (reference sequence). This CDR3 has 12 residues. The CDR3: CASSADTGELFF. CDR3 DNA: TGTGCCAGCAGCGCAGACACCGGGGAGCTGTTTTTT. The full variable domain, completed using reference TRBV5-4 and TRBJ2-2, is ETGVTQSPTHLIKTRGQQVTLRCSSQSGHNTVSWYQQALGQGPQFIFQYYREEENGRGNFPPRFSGLQFPNYSSELNVNALELDDSALYLCASSADTGELFFGEGSRLTVL.

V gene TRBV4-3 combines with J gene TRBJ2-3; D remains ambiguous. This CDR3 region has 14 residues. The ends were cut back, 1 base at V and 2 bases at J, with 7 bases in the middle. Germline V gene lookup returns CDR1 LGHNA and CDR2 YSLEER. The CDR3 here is CASSQARSTDTQYF. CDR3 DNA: TGCGCCAGCAGCCAAGCGCGGTCCACAGATACGCAGTATTTT.

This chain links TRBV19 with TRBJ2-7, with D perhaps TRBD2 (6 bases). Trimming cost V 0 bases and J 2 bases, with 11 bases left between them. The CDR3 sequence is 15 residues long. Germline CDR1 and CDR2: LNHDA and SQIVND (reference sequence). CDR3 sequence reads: CASSIDTGETYEQYF. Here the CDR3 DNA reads TGTGCCAGTAGTATAGATACGGGAGAGACCTACGAGCAGTACTTC.

CDR3 amino acids: CAWMGGRAGEQYF. Written as DNA, the CDR3 is TGTGCCTGGATGGGCGGGAGGGCCGGGGAGCAGTACTTC. This chain joins TRBV30 and TRBJ2-7; 9 bases match TRBD2. The CDR3 contains 13 residues. The junction had 8 bases not matched to a gene; V was cut back by 4 bases and J by 7 bases. The germline CDR1 and CDR2 sequences are GTSNPN and SVGIG (reference sequence).

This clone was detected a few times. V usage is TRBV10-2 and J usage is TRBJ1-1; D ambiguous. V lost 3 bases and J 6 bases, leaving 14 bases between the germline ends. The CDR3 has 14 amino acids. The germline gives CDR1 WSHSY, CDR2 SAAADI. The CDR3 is CASSEPLVAAEAFF. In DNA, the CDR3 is TGCGCCAGCAGTGAACCTCTGGTAGCCGCTGAAGCTTTCTTT.

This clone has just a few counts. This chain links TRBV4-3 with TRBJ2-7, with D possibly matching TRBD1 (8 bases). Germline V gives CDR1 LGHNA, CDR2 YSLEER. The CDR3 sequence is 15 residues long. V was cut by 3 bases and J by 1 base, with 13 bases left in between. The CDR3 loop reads CASSHLQGGSYEQYF. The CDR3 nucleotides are TGCGCCAGCAGCCATCTACAGGGGGGGTCCTACGAGCAGTACTTC.

The CDR3 DNA follows: TGCGCCAGCAGCCAAGAAGGCCGGGACACAGATACGCAGTATTTT. As protein: CASSQEGRDTDTQYF. The V gene is TRBV4-3, the J gene TRBJ2-3; a possible D gene is TRBD2 (5 bases). The germline V and J ends were trimmed by 0 bases and 2 bases, with 9 bases remaining between them. Germline CDR1 and CDR2: LGHNA and YSLEER. There are 15 residues in the CDR3.

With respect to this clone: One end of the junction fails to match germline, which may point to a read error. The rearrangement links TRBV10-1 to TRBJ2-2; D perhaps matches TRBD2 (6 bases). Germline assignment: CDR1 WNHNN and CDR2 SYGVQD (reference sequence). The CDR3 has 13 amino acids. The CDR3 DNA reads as TGCGCCAGCAGTGAGGGCGGGGCCGGGGGGCTGTTTTTT. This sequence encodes CASSEGGAGGLFF.

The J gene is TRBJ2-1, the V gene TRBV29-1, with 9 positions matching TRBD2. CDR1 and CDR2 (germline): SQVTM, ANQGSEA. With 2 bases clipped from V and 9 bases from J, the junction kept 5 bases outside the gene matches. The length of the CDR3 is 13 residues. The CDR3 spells CSVELEAGGEQFF. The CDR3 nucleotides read TGCAGCGTTGAACTTGAAGCGGGGGGTGAGCAGTTCTTC.

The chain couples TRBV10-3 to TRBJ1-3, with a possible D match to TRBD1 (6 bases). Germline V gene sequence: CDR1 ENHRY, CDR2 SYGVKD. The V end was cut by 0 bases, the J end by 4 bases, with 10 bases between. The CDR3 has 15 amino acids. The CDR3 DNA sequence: TGTGCCATCAGTGAGTCGGGGGGGCTCGGAAACACCATATATTTT. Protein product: CAISESGGLGNTIYF.

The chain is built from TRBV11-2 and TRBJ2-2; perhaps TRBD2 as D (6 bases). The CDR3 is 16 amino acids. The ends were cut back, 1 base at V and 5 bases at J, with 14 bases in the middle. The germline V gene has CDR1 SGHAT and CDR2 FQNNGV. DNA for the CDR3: TGTGCCAGCAGCTTAGGGACTATTGTTTGGACCGGGGAGCTGTTTTTT. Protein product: CASSLGTIVWTGELFF.

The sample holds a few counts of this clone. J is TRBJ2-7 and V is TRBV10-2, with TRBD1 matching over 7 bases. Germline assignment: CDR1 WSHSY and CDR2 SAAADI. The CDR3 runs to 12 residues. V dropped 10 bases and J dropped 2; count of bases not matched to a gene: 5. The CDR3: CAIRDRTYEQYF. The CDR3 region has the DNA TGCGCCATCAGGGACAGAACCTACGAGCAGTACTTC.

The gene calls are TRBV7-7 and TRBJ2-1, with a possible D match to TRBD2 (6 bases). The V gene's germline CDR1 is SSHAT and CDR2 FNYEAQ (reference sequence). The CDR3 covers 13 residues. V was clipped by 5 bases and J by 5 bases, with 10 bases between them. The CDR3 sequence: CASSPGLDNEQFF. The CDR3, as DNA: TGTGCCAGCAGCCCGGGACTGGACAATGAGCAGTTCTTC.

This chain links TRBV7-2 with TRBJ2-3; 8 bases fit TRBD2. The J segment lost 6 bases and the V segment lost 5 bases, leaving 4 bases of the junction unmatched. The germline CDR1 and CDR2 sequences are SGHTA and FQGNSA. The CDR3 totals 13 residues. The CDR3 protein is CASSPGLADTQYF. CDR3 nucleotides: TGTGCCAGCAGCCCCGGACTAGCTGATACGCAGTATTTT. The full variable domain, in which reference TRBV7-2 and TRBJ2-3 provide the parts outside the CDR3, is GAGVSQSPSNKVTEKGKDVELRCDPISGHTALYWYRQSLGQGLEFLIYFQGNSAPDKSGLPSDRFSAERTGGSVSTLTIQRTQQEDSAVYLCASSPGLADTQYFGPGTRLTVL.

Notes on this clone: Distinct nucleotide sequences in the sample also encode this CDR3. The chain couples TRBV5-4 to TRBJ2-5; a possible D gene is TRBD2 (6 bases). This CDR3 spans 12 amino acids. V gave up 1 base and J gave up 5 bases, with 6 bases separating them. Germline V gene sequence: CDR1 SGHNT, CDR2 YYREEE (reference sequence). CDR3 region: CASSLREETQYF. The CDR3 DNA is TGTGCCAGCAGCTTGCGGGAGGAGACCCAGTACTTC.

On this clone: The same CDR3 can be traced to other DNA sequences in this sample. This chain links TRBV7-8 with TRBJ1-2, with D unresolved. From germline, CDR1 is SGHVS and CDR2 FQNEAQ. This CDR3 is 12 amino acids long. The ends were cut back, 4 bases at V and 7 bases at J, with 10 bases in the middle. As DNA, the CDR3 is TGTGCCAGCAGCTCCGAGTCGGGTGGCTACACCTTC. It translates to CASSSESGGYTF.

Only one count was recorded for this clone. The CDR3 DNA sequence: TGTGCCAGTAGTTCCTACGGGACACCGAACACCGGGGAGCTGTTTTTT. Its translation: CASSSYGTPNTGELFF. This chain connects TRBV19 to TRBJ2-2; a possible D gene is TRBD1 (6 bases). V was pared by 5 bases and J by 0 bases, with 13 bases between. Germline CDR1 LNHDA, CDR2 SQIVND (reference sequence). The CDR3 is 16 amino acids.

The CDR3 DNA reads TGTGCCAGCAGCCTTTCTTCCGATACGCAGTATTTT. It yields the protein CASSLSSDTQYF. The chain combines TRBV13 with TRBJ2-3; no firm D call. Trimming took off 5 bases at V and 6 bases at J, with 9 bases between the two ends. The CDR3 has 12 residues. The germline gives CDR1 PRHDT, CDR2 FYEKMQ (reference sequence). Full variable domain (rest looked up from reference TRBV13 and TRBJ2-3): AAGVIQSPRHLIKEKRETATLKCYPIPRHDTVYWYQQGPGQDPQFLISFYEKMQSDKGSIPDRFSAQQFSDYHSELNMSSLELGDSALYFCASSLSSDTQYFGPGTRLTVL.